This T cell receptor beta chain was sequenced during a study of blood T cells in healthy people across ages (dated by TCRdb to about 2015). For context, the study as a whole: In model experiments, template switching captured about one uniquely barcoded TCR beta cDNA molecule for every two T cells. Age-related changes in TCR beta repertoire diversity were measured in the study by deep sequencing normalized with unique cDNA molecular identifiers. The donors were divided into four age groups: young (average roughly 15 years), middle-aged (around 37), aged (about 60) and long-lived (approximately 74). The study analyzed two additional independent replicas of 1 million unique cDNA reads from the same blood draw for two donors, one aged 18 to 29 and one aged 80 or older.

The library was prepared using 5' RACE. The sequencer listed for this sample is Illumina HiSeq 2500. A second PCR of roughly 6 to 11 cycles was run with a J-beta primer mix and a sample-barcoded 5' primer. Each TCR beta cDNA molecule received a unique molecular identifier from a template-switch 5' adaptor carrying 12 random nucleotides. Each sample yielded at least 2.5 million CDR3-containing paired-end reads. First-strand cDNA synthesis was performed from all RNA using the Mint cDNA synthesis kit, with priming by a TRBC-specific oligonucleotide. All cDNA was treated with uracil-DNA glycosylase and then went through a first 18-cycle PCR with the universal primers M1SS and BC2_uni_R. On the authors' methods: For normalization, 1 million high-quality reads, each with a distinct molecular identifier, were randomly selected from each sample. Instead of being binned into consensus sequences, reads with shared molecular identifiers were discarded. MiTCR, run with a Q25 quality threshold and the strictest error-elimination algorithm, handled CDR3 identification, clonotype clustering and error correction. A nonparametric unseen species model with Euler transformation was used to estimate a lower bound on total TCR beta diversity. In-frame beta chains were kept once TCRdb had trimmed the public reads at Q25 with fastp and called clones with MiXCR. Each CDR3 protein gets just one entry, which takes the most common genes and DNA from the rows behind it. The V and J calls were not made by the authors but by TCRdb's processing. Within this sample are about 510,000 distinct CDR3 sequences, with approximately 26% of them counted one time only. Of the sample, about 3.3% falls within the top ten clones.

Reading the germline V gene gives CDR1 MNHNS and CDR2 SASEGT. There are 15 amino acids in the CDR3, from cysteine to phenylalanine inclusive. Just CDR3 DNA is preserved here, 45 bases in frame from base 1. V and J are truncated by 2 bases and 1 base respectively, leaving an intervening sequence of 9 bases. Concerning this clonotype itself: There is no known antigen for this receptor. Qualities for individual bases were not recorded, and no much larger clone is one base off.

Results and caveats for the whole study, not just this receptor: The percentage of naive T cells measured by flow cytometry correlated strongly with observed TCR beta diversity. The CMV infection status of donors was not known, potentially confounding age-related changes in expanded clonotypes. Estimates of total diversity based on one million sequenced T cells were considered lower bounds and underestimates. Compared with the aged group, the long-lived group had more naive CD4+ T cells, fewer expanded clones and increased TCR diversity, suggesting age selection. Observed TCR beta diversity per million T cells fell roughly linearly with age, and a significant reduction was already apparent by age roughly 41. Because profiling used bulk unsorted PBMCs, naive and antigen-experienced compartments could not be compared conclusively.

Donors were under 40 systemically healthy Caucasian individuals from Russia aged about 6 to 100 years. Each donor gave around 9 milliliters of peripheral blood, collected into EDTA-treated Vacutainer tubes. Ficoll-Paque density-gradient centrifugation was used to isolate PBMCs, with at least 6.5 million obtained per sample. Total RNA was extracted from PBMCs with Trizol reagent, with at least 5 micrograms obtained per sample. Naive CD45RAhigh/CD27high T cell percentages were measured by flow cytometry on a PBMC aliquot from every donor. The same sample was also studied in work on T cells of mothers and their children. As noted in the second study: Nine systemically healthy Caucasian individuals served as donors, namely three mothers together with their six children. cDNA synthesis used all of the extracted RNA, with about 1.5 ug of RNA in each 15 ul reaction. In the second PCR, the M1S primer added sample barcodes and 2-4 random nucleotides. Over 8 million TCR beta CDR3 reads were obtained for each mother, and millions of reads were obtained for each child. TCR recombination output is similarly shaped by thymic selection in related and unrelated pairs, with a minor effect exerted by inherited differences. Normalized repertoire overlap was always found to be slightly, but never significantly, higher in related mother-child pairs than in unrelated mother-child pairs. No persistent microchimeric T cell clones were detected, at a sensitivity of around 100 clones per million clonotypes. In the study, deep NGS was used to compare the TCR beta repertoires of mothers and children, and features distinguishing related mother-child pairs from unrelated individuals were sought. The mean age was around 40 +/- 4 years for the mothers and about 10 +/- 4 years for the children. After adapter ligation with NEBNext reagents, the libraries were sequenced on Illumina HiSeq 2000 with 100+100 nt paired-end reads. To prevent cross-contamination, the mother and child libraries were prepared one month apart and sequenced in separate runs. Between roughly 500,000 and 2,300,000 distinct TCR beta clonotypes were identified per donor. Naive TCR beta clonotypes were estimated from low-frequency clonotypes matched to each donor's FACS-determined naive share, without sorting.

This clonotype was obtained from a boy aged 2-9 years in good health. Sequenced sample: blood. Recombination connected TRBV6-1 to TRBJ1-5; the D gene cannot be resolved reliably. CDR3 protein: CASSEIGGSNQPQHF. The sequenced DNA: TGTGCCAGCAGTGAAATAGGTGGGAGCAATCAGCCCCAGCATTTT.